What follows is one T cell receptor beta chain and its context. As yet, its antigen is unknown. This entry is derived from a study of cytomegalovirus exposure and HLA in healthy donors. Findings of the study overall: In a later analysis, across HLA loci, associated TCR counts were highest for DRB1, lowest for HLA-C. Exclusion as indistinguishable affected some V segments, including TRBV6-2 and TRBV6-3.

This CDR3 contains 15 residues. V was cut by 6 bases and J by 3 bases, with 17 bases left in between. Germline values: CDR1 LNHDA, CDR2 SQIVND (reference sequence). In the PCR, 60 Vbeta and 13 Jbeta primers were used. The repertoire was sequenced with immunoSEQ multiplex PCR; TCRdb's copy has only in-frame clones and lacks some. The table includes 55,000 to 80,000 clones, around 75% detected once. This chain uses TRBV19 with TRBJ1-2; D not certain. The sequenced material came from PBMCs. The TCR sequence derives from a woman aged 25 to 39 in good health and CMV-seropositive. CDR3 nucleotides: TGTGCCAGTAGCCCATCCGGGTCATACCACTATGGCTACACCTTC. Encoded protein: CASSPSGSYHYGYTF. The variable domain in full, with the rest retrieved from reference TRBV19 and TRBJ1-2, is DGGITQSPKYLFRKEGQNVTLSCEQNLNHDAMYWYRQDPGQGLRLIYYSQIVNDFQKGDIAEGYSVSREKKESFPLTVTSAQKNPTAFYLCASSPSGSYHYGYTFGSGTRLTVV.